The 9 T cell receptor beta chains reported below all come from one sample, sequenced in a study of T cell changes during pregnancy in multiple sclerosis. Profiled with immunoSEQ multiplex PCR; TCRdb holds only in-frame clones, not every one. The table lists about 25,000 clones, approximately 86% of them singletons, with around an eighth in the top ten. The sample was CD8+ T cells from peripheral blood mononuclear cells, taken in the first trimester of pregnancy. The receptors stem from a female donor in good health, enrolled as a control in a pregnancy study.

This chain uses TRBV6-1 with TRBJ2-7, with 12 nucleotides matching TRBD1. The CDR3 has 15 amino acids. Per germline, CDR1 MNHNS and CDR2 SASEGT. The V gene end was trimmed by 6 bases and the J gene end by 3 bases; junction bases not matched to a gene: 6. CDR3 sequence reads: CASSAGTGGVYEQYF. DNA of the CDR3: TGTGCCAGCAGCGCTGGGACAGGGGGCGTCTACGAGCAGTACTTC.

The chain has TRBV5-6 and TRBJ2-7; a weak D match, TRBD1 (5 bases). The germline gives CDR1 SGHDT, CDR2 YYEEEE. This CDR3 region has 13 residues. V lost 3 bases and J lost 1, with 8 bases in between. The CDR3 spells CASSSRASYEQYF. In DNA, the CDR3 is TGTGCCAGCAGCTCCAGGGCATCCTACGAGCAGTACTTC.

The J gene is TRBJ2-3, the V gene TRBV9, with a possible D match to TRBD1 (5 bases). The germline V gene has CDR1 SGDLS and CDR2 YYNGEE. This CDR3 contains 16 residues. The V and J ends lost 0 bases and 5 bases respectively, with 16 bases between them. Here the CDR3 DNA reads TGTGCCAGCAGCGTAGGTTCGGCAGGGCCGATAGATACGCAGTATTTT. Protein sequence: CASSVGSAGPIDTQYF.

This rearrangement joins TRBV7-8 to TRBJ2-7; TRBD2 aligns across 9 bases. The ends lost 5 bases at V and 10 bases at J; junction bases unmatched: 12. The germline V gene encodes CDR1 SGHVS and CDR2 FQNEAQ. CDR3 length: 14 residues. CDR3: CASSPRGELAGQYF. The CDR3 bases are TGTGCCAGCAGCCCAAGGGGGGAACTAGCGGGCCAGTACTTC.

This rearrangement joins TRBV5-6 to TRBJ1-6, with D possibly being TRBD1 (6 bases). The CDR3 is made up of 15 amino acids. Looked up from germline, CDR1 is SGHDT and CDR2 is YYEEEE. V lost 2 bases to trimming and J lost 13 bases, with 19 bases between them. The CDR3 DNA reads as TGTGCCAGCAGCTTTCCGGGACAATGGGAAGTGCCCCTCCACTTT. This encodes CASSFPGQWEVPLHF.

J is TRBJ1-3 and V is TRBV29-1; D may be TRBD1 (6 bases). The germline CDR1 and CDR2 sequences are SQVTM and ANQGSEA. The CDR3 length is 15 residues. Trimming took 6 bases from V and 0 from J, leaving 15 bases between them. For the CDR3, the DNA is TGCAGCGTCGCTCTGGACAGTTCCTCTGGAAACACCATATATTTT. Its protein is CSVALDSSSGNTIYF.

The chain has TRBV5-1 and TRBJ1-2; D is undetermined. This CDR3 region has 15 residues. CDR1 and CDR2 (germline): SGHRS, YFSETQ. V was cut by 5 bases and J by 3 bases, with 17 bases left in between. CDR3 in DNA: TGCGCCAGCAGTTCCGAACCCCGGGGTCACTATGGCTACACCTTC. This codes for CASSSEPRGHYGYTF.

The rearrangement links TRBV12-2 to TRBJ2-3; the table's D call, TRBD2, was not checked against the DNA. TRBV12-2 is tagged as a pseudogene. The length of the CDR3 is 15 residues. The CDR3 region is CASPPPSGSGDTQYF. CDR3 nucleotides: TGTGCAAGTCCCCCCCCCAGCGGGAGTGGAGATACGCAGTATTTT.

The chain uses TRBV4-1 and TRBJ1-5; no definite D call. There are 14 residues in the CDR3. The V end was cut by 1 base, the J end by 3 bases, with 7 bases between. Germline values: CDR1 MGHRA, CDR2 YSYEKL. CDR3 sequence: CASSQGSVNQPQHF. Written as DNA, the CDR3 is TGCGCCAGCAGCCAAGGATCAGTCAATCAGCCCCAGCATTTT.